A selection of T cell receptor beta chains follows, all from one sample in a study of glioma-infiltrating T cells after dendritic cell vaccination. Produced via immunoSEQ multiplex PCR; TCRdb's table is partial and in-frame only. Counted here are tens of thousands of clones, roughly four fifths occurring once; the ten biggest clones make up around 1.9%. The specimen was blood, collected before dendritic cell vaccination. The receptors come from a human donor with glioblastoma. Each CDR3 is given with its conserved first and last residue. A D gene is named only where the DNA matches it firmly. Clone size is given for some rows only: seen once, a few or many times, or a class if the clone is expanded.

TRBV6-5	TRBD1	TRBJ1-2	medium-sized	CASSGDRDYGYTF	TGTGCCAGCAGTGGGGACAGGGACTATGGCTACACCTTC
TRBV5-4	.	TRBJ1-1	.	CASSLGGGVAEAFF	TGTGCCAGCAGCTTGGGAGGGGGGGTTGCTGAAGCTTTCTTT
TRBV28	.	TRBJ1-1	.	CASSGSVAFF	TGTGCCAGCAGTGGTTCGGTAGCTTTCTTT
TRBV5-6	TRBD1	TRBJ2-1	.	CASSSTGPVEQFF	TGTGCCAGCAGCTCGACAGGGCCAGTTGAGCAGTTCTTC
TRBV6-1	.	TRBJ2-2	once	CASSERTEELFF	TGTGCCAGCAGTGAGAGGACAGAGGAGCTGTTTTTT
TRBV5-4	TRBD1	TRBJ2-3	.	CASSFGVQGKDTQYF	TGTGCCAGCAGCTTTGGAGTACAGGGGAAAGATACGCAGTATTTT
TRBV27	TRBD2	TRBJ2-5	.	CASSPGTSGLVGETQYF	TGTGCCAGCAGCCCCGGGACTAGCGGTTTGGTGGGGGAGACCCAGTACTTC
TRBV27	TRBD1	TRBJ2-7	.	CASSLKAGTGTSYEQYF	TGTGCCAGCAGTCTGAAAGCCGGGACAGGGACCTCCTACGAGCAGTACTTC
TRBV6-6	TRBD1	TRBJ1-2	few	CASSPGQIYGYTF	TGTGCCAGCAGCCCGGGACAGATCTATGGCTACACCTTC
TRBV9	.	TRBJ2-1	.	CASSVVPGSNEQFF	TGTGCCAGCAGCGTAGTCCCAGGTTCTAATGAGCAGTTCTTC
TRBV7-9	.	TRBJ1-4	few	CASSGYRETNEKLFF	TGTGCCAGCAGCGGGTACCGGGAAACTAATGAAAAACTGTTTTTT
TRBV6-6	TRBD1	TRBJ1-1	.	CASIAGTVNTEAFF	TGTGCCAGCATCGCCGGGACAGTGAACACTGAAGCTTTCTTT
TRBV7-6	.	TRBJ2-1	.	CASSLGAGADEQFF	TGTGCCAGCAGCTTAGGGGCGGGGGCCGATGAGCAGTTCTTC
TRBV19	TRBD1	TRBJ2-3	.	CASTPGQATDTQYF	TGTGCCAGTACCCCGGGACAGGCCACAGATACGCAGTATTTT
TRBV5-4	.	TRBJ1-1	.	CASSLGTRSFTEAFF	TGTGCCAGCAGCTTGGGGACTCGATCTTTCACTGAAGCTTTCTTT
TRBV29-1	TRBD1	TRBJ2-3	.	CSVGPGTGTDTQYF	TGCAGCGTTGGCCCCGGGACAGGGACAGATACGCAGTATTTT
TRBV19	.	TRBJ2-1	once	CASSIDLGLRKFF	TGTGCCAGTAGTATAGATCTGGGGCTTCGCAAGTTCTTC
TRBV9	TRBD1	TRBJ1-2	.	CASSVSGTGFGYTF	TGTGCCAGCAGCGTATCGGGGACAGGGTTCGGGTACACCTTC
TRBV9	TRBD1	TRBJ2-7	.	CASSAAGTGPREQYF	TGTGCCAGCAGCGCAGCCGGGACAGGGCCTCGTGAGCAGTACTTC
TRBV4-1	.	TRBJ2-3	.	CASSPTANTQYF	TGCGCCAGCAGCCCTACCGCAAATACGCAGTATTTT
TRBV6-5	TRBD1	TRBJ1-2	.	CASSYRGTDGYTF	TGTGCCAGCAGTTACCGCGGGACAGATGGCTACACCTTC
TRBV6-5	TRBD1	TRBJ1-2	.	CASRKGADYGYTF	TGTGCCAGCAGAAAGGGGGCGGACTATGGCTACACCTTC
TRBV4-1	.	TRBJ2-5	.	CASSQDIQETQYF	TGCGCCAGCAGCCAAGATATCCAAGAGACCCAGTACTTC
TRBV5-4	TRBD1	TRBJ1-4	.	CASSLAGGRTNEKLFF	TGTGCCAGCAGCTTGGCAGGGGGTAGAACTAATGAAAAACTGTTTTTT
TRBV7-9	TRBD1	TRBJ2-3	.	CASSPTGGGTDTQYF	TGTGCCAGCAGCCCGACAGGGGGCGGGACAGATACGCAGTATTTT
TRBV6-1	TRBD1	TRBJ1-2	few	CASSAWTGEKGYTF	TGTGCCAGCAGTGCTTGGACAGGGGAGAAGGGCTACACCTTC
TRBV6-4	.	TRBJ2-1	.	CASLPVASDEQFF	TGTGCCAGCCTTCCGGTGGCAAGCGATGAGCAGTTCTTC
TRBV19	.	TRBJ2-3	.	CASRDEGRPDTQYF	TGTGCCAGTAGAGACGAGGGAAGGCCAGATACGCAGTATTTT
TRBV2	.	TRBJ2-2	.	CASKAGTNTGELFF	TGTGCCAGCAAGGCCGGGACGAACACCGGGGAGCTGTTTTTT
TRBV23-1	.	TRBJ2-2	.	CASSQSIRPGDCRSTGELFF	TGCGCCAGCAGTCAATCGATAAGGCCAGGGGATTGTCGTAGCACCGGGGAGCTGTTTTTT
TRBV7-9	.	TRBJ1-1	once	CASSIPRNGMNTEAFF	TGTGCCAGCTCCATCCCACGAAACGGTATGAACACTGAAGCTTTCTTT
TRBV7-6	.	TRBJ2-3	few	CASSYGHHQSTDTQYF	TGTGCCAGCAGCTACGGACATCATCAAAGCACAGATACGCAGTATTTT
TRBV5-1	.	TRBJ2-5	.	CASSLSDRVIKETQYF	TGCGCCAGCAGCCTTTCGGACAGAGTGATCAAAGAGACCCAGTACTTC
TRBV27	.	TRBJ1-2	once	CASTHAAGYGYTF	TGTGCCAGCACCCACGCGGCGGGCTATGGCTACACCTTC
TRBV14	TRBD1	TRBJ1-2	.	CASSRNLQDRSYGYTF	TGTGCCAGCAGCCGAAACTTGCAGGACAGGTCCTATGGCTACACCTTC
TRBV9	.	TRBJ2-5	.	CASSVVALQETQYF	TGTGCCAGCAGCGTAGTGGCTCTCCAAGAGACCCAGTACTTC
TRBV18	.	TRBJ2-5	once	CASSPLRQQETQYF	TGTGCCAGCTCACCTTTACGACAGCAAGAGACCCAGTACTTC
TRBV29-1	TRBD1	TRBJ1-3	.	CSVEERDRGGNTIYF	TGCAGCGTTGAAGAAAGAGACAGGGGTGGAAACACCATATATTTT
TRBV7-6	TRBD2	TRBJ2-4	.	CASSRNGEGNQYF	TGTGCCAGCAGCCGAAACGGGGAGGGAAATCAGTACTTC
TRBV29-1	TRBD2	TRBJ2-5	.	CSVEIPLAERTETQYF	TGCAGCGTTGAAATCCCCCTAGCGGAGAGAACGGAGACCCAGTACTTC
TRBV5-4	.	TRBJ1-3	.	CASSFTSGSGNTIYF	TGTGCCAGCAGCTTTACATCAGGCTCTGGAAACACCATATATTTT
TRBV5-1	.	TRBJ1-2	.	CASSLMWGPNYGYTF	TGCGCCAGCAGCTTGATGTGGGGGCCCAACTATGGCTACACCTTC
TRBV30	.	TRBJ1-4	.	CASPDATNEKLFF	TGTGCCTCCCCAGATGCAACTAATGAAAAACTGTTTTTT
TRBV7-2	.	TRBJ1-4	.	CASSLDRNEKLFF	TGTGCCAGCAGCTTAGACAGAAATGAAAAACTGTTTTTT
TRBV6-5	TRBD1	TRBJ2-7	.	CASSYSGTGGTYEQYF	TGTGCCAGCAGTTATTCGGGGACAGGGGGGACCTACGAGCAGTACTTC
TRBV6-5	TRBD1	TRBJ1-1	.	CASSKQGANTEAFF	TGTGCCAGCAGTAAACAGGGGGCGAACACTGAAGCTTTCTTT
TRBV6-5	.	TRBJ1-1	.	CASSTGQNTEAFF	TGTGCCAGCAGTACAGGCCAGAACACTGAAGCTTTCTTT
TRBV10-3	TRBD2	TRBJ2-1	.	CAINPGLAENEQFF	TGTGCCATCAATCCTGGACTAGCGGAAAATGAGCAGTTCTTC
TRBV19	TRBD2	TRBJ2-5	.	CASSELAGETQYF	TGTGCCAGTAGTGAACTAGCGGGCGAGACCCAGTACTTC
TRBV29-1	.	TRBJ2-6	.	CSAGSSGANVLTF	TGCAGCGCGGGGAGCTCTGGGGCCAACGTCCTGACTTTC
TRBV18	TRBD1	TRBJ2-1	.	CASSPPGTGGSEQFF	TGTGCCAGCTCACCACCCGGGACAGGGGGCAGTGAGCAGTTCTTC
TRBV19	.	TRBJ1-6	once	CASSAGLFNSPLHF	TGTGCCAGTAGTGCGGGACTCTTTAATTCACCCCTCCACTTT
TRBV7-9	TRBD1	TRBJ1-2	.	CASSQTAGTGNGYTF	TGTGCCAGCAGCCAAACCGCCGGGACAGGGAATGGCTACACCTTC
TRBV6-1	TRBD1	TRBJ1-1	.	CASRLGTGAEAFF	TGTGCCAGCAGATTAGGGACAGGGGCTGAAGCTTTCTTT